A selection of T cell receptor beta chains follows, all from one sample in a study of shared clonotypes between healthy human individuals. TCRdb's table, derived via immunoSEQ multiplex PCR, lists solely in-frame clones and lacks some. The table records over 2 million clones, about 95% of them present only once. The sequencing sample was made of naive CD8+ T cells sorted from blood. All receptors come from a man aged 18 to 30 in good health. CDR3s include the opening cysteine and the closing phenylalanine or tryptophan. A D gene is named only where the DNA matches it firmly. Clone size is given for some rows only: seen once, a few or many times, or a class if the clone is expanded.

TRBJ2-7 | NA | TRBV13 | TRBD1 | CASSPGLKTGATYEQYF | TGTGCCAGCAGCCCCGGCCTTAAGACAGGGGCGACCTACGAGCAGTACTTC
TRBJ2-6 | NA | TRBV5-4 | NA | CASTGDGLTAALEGANVLTF | TGTGCCAGCACAGGGGATGGACTTACAGCCGCCCTGGAAGGGGCCAACGTCCTGACTTTC
TRBJ2-1 | once | TRBV7-3 | TRBD1 | CASSNPSQGDEQFF | TGTGCCAGCAGCAACCCCTCCCAGGGGGATGAGCAGTTCTTC
TRBJ2-3 | once | TRBV7-3 | TRBD1 | CASRDRNTDTQYF | TGTGCCAGCAGGGACAGGAACACAGATACGCAGTATTTT
TRBJ2-1 | NA | TRBV30 | NA | CAWSALSYNEQFF | TGTGCCTGGAGTGCCCTATCCTACAATGAGCAGTTCTTC
TRBJ2-2 | NA | TRBV5-1 | TRBD1 | CASSSHRQGDQNTGELFF | TGCGCCAGCAGCTCCCACCGACAGGGAGATCAGAACACCGGGGAGCTGTTTTTT
TRBJ2-7 | NA | TRBV2 | TRBD2 | CASSEGGFGEQYF | TGTGCCAGCAGTGAGGGGGGGTTTGGCGAGCAGTACTTC
TRBJ1-1 | NA | TRBV5-4 | NA | CASSLWRDTEAFF | TGTGCCAGCAGCTTGTGGCGGGACACTGAAGCTTTCTTT
TRBJ1-1 | NA | TRBV4-2 | NA | CASSQPGGPPLGAFF | TGTGCCAGCAGCCAACCTGGGGGGCCACCCTTGGGAGCTTTCTTT
TRBJ1-2 | NA | TRBV10-3 | NA | CAIGGQGYNYGYTF | TGTGCCATCGGGGGGCAGGGCTATAACTATGGCTACACCTTC
TRBJ2-7 | NA | TRBV6-5 | NA | CASSYSNSYEQYF | TGTGCCAGCAGTTACTCGAACAGTTACGAGCAGTACTTC
TRBJ2-3 | NA | TRBV2 | NA | CASSEGGDTQYF | TGTGCCAGCAGTGAAGGGGGGGATACGCAGTATTTT
TRBJ1-5 | NA | TRBV9 | NA | CASSVEEDQPQHF | TGTGCCAGCAGCGTAGAGGAGGATCAGCCCCAGCATTTT
TRBJ2-5 | once | TRBV6-6 | TRBD1 | CASRTTGGLLETQYF | TGTGCCAGCAGAACTACAGGGGGCCTCTTAGAGACCCAGTACTTC
TRBJ2-5 | once | TRBV5-8 | TRBD2 | CASSKGLAGALEETQYF | TGTGCCAGCAGCAAGGGACTAGCGGGGGCCCTAGAGGAGACCCAGTACTTC
TRBJ1-4 | NA | TRBV7-6 | NA | CASKGTANEKLFF | TGTGCCAGTAAGGGCACAGCTAATGAAAAACTGTTTTTT
TRBJ2-7 | NA | TRBV11-2 | NA | CASSFRTVYSYEQYF | TGTGCCAGCAGCTTTAGGACAGTTTACTCCTACGAGCAGTACTTC
TRBJ2-2 | NA | TRBV29-1 | TRBD1 | CSVEEDRGIAGELFF | TGCAGCGTTGAGGAGGACAGGGGGATTGCCGGGGAGCTGTTTTTT
TRBJ2-7 | NA | TRBV9 | NA | CASSVAGDINEQYF | TGTGCCAGCAGCGTGGCAGGGGATATCAACGAGCAGTACTTC
TRBJ1-2 | NA | TRBV4-3 | NA | CASSSLLEGGYTF | TGCGCCAGCAGCTCACTCCTAGAAGGTGGCTACACCTTC
TRBJ2-7 | NA | TRBV27 | NA | CASSLSSGSVTYEQYF | TGTGCCAGCAGTTTATCCTCCGGAAGCGTAACCTACGAGCAGTACTTC
TRBJ1-1 | NA | TRBV19 | NA | CASSIGYWGNTEAFF | TGTGCCAGTAGTATAGGATACTGGGGGAACACTGAAGCTTTCTTT
TRBJ2-1 | NA | TRBV7-9 | TRBD1 | CASSSSTGDLELF | TGTGCCAGCAGCAGTTCTACAGGGGACCTGGAACTCTTC
TRBJ1-2 | NA | TRBV28 | TRBD1 | CASSLLIGGNYGYTF | TGTGCCAGCAGTTTACTAATAGGGGGCAACTATGGCTACACCTTC
TRBJ2-1 | NA | TRBV30 | NA | CAWSVTSPYNEQFF | TGTGCCTGGAGTGTAACCTCGCCCTACAATGAGCAGTTCTTC
TRBJ2-3 | NA | TRBV7-7 | NA | CASSLGPSTDTQYF | TGTGCTAGCAGCTTAGGTCCATCCACAGATACGCAGTATTTT
TRBJ2-1 | NA | TRBV7-8 | NA | CASSFTKGIYNEQFF | TGTGCCAGCAGCTTCACTAAGGGTATCTACAATGAGCAGTTCTTC
TRBJ1-1 | NA | TRBV5-4 | TRBD1 | CASSFDRGLTEAFF | TGTGCCAGCAGCTTCGACAGGGGGCTCACTGAAGCTTTCTTT
TRBJ2-2 | NA | TRBV13 | NA | CASSSQGTSGELFF | TGTGCCAGCAGCTCACAGGGTACCTCCGGGGAGCTGTTTTTT
TRBJ2-7 | NA | TRBV14 | NA | CASSQEISGYEQYF | TGTGCCAGCAGCCAAGAAATTTCGGGTTACGAGCAGTACTTC
TRBJ2-7 | NA | TRBV28 | NA | CASSFGGGAEQYF | TGTGCCAGCAGTTTTGGTGGGGGGGCCGAGCAGTACTTC
TRBJ1-2 | NA | TRBV2 | TRBD1 | CASSEDRGLAYGYTF | TGTGCCAGCAGTGAAGACAGGGGGCTCGCCTATGGCTACACCTTC
TRBJ2-5 | NA | TRBV9 | NA | CASSVEVQETQYF | TGTGCCAGCAGCGTAGAGGTCCAAGAGACCCAGTACTTC
TRBJ2-7 | NA | TRBV5-6 | TRBD1 | CASRFQGAVYEQYF | TGTGCCAGCAGGTTCCAGGGGGCTGTGTACGAGCAGTACTTC
TRBJ2-1 | NA | TRBV4-1 | NA | CASSQVQGRNNEQFF | TGCGCCAGCAGCCAAGTACAGGGTCGAAACAATGAGCAGTTCTTC
TRBJ1-1 | few | TRBV7-9 | NA | CASSIHQGRRTEAFF | TGTGCCAGCAGCATACATCAGGGGAGGAGGACTGAAGCTTTCTTT
TRBJ2-7 | NA | TRBV4-1 | NA | CASSQDHGFEQYF | TGCGCCAGCAGCCAAGATCACGGATTCGAGCAGTACTTC
TRBJ2-3 | NA | TRBV7-9 | TRBD2 | CASSLVGLAGGTDTQYF | TGTGCCAGCAGCTTAGTCGGTCTAGCGGGGGGCACAGATACGCAGTATTTT
TRBJ1-1 | NA | TRBV2 | TRBD1 | CASIGGVEAFF | TGTGCCAGCATAGGGGGCGTTGAAGCTTTCTTT
TRBJ1-1 | NA | TRBV9 | NA | CASSETGNTEAFF | TGTGCCAGCAGCGAGACGGGGAACACTGAAGCTTTCTTT
TRBJ2-3 | NA | TRBV9 | TRBD1 | CASSVYGWMTGEEADTQYF | TGTGCCAGCAGCGTATATGGATGGATGACAGGGGAGGAAGCAGATACGCAGTATTTT
TRBJ2-7 | NA | TRBV4-1 | NA | CASSQMGHDPDEQYF | TGCGCCAGCAGCCAAATGGGACACGATCCGGACGAGCAGTACTTC